Described below is a single T cell receptor beta chain sequence and its context. It has no known antigen specificity. For every CD8+ T cell subset, about 300,000 cells were flow-sorted straight into RLT lysis buffer, and each subset was sorted in triplicate. Peripheral blood mononuclear cells were isolated from buffy coats by standard density gradient centrifugation. An RNeasy Mini Kit was used to extract total RNA from the sorted cells. This specimen belongs to a study of CXCR3-negative and CXCR3-positive naive CD8 T cells (dated by TCRdb to the late 2010s). Study-wide context: In total, 120 million to 150 million TRB reads were obtained, corresponding to roughly 1.5 +/- 0.3 million reads per library. Diversity and physicochemical repertoire analyses covered about a dozen donors pooled from two independent experiments. For the TRBV-TRBJ cluster analysis, the naive subsets came from a handful of donors, while the memory cells came from 3 donors.

Sequencing used a NextSeq 550. The Human TCR Profiling Kit (MiLaboratory) was used to prepare UMI-labeled 5' RACE TRB cDNA libraries. cDNA synthesis used the entire amount of extracted RNA, and PCR amplification then used the entire amount of cDNA produced. Libraries were prepared in parallel with an identical number of PCR cycles. Per the source publication's procedure: MIGEC and MiXCR extracted about 53,000 +/- 10,000 unique UMI-labeled TRB cDNA molecules per library, requiring at least two reads per UMI. On average, approximately 40,000 +/- 10,000 functional in-frame TRB CDR3 nucleotide clonotypes lacking stop codons were found per library. After each sample was downsampled to 5000 UMI-labeled TRB molecules, VDJtools was used to calculate diversity metrics such as normalized Shannon-Wiener and Chao1. For the central five CDR3 residues, VDJtools calculated physicochemical properties weighted by clonotype size, namely interaction energy, strength, volume and Kidera factor 4. TCRdb reprocessed the public reads and reports one entry per CDR3 protein sequence, without DNA. The V and J calls and clone size are TCRdb's, not the authors'. The sample's clone listing holds tens of thousands of distinct CDR3 sequences. Approximately 12% of the sample lies in the top ten.

CDR1 and CDR2 (SQVTM, ANQGSEA) derive from the germline V gene. The CDR3 goes from the cysteine to the phenylalanine over 13 residues. No DNA sequence is on record. General findings and caveats noted by the study authors: Comparably high repertoire diversity was found in both naive subsets, whereas much lower repertoire diversity was found in memory CD8+ T cells. Similar TRBV-TRBJ usage was shown by naive CXCR3-negative and CXCR3-positive cells from the same donor, whereas distinct patterns were shown by memory cells. Because surface CD5, which is linked to self-reactivity in mice, was comparable between the naive subsets, TCR interaction strength was also inferred from the physicochemical properties of TRB CDR3s. Because CXCR3 expression was partially decreased after cryopreservation, freshly isolated PBMCs were used for most assays.

The V and J genes are TRBV29-1 and TRBJ1-2; there is no DNA to check the TCRdb D call of TRBD1. The TCR comes from a human donor in good health. Some clones in this sample may be carry-over from other donors' samples. Source material: memory CD8+ T cells from blood. The cell subset or site label of this sample denotes: conventional CD8+ memory T cells (TMEM), sorted as controls. The CDR3 is CSVALEGRYGYTF.